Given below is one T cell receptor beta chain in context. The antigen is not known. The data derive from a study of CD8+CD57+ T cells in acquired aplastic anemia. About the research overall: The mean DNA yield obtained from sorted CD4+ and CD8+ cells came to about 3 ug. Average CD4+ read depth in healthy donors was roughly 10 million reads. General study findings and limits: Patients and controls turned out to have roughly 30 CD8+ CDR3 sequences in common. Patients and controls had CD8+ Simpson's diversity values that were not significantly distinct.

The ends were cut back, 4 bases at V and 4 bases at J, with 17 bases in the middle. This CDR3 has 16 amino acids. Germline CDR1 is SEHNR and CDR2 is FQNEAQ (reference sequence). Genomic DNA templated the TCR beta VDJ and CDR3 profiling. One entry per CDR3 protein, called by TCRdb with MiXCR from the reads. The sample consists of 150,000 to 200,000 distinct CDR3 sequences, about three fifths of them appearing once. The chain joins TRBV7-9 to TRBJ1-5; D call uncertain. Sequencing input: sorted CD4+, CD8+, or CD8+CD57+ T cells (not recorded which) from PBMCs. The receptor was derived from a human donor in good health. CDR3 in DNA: TGTGCCAGCAGCTCCGCCGGACGGAACGGTAATCAGCCCCAGCATTTT. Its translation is CASSSAGRNGNQPQHF.